The rows below give T cell receptor beta chains drawn from one sample of a study of T cell responses to AZD1222 COVID-19 vaccine. Some clones are missing from TCRdb's copy, which holds only in-frame ones; the method was immunoSEQ multiplex PCR. The data contain 150,000 to 200,000 clones, 88% of them singletons. Sequencing used peripheral blood, obtained on day 0 of AZD1222 vaccination. Receptors were obtained from an adult in good health. Each CDR3 is given with its conserved first and last residue. The D gene is left open where the match is weak. Expanded clones get a size class; other rows say once, few or many, or leave the size out.

CDR3aa: CASSLATPGANVLTF
CDR3nt: TGCGCCAGCAGCTTGGCCACCCCTGGGGCCAACGTCCTGACTTTC
j_gene: TRBJ2-6
v_gene: TRBV5-1
d_gene: .
abundance: .

CDR3aa: CASSMGRMNTEAFF
CDR3nt: TGTGCCAGTAGTATGGGGCGGATGAACACTGAAGCTTTCTTT
j_gene: TRBJ1-1
v_gene: TRBV19
d_gene: .
abundance: .

CDR3aa: CASSLAPLAGHEQFF
CDR3nt: TGTGCCAGCAGCTTAGCGCCACTAGCGGGGCATGAGCAGTTCTTC
j_gene: TRBJ2-1
v_gene: TRBV7-8
d_gene: TRBD2
abundance: .

CDR3aa: CASRDTGKETQYF
CDR3nt: TGTGCCAGCAGGGATACAGGAAAAGAGACCCAGTACTTC
j_gene: TRBJ2-5
v_gene: TRBV27
d_gene: .
abundance: .

CDR3aa: CASSSRTGGADTQYF
CDR3nt: TGTGCCAGCAGCTCGCGGACAGGCGGGGCAGATACGCAGTATTTT
j_gene: TRBJ2-3
v_gene: TRBV11-2
d_gene: .
abundance: .

CDR3aa: CASSPNFPGTVHF
CDR3nt: TGTGCCAGCTCACCAAACTTTCCCGGGACGGTGCATTTT
j_gene: TRBJ1-5
v_gene: TRBV18
d_gene: .
abundance: .

CDR3aa: CASSPPRGADTEAFF
CDR3nt: TGTGCCAGCAGCCCTCCGAGGGGCGCAGACACTGAAGCTTTCTTT
j_gene: TRBJ1-1
v_gene: TRBV7-9
d_gene: .
abundance: .

CDR3aa: CASSPTGDATQYF
CDR3nt: TGTGCCAGCAGCCCGACAGGGGACGCGACCCAGTACTTC
j_gene: TRBJ2-5
v_gene: TRBV7-9
d_gene: TRBD1
abundance: once

CDR3aa: CTTSRGPWRDSPLHF
CDR3nt: TGTACCACCAGCAGAGGACCCTGGCGGGATTCACCCCTCCACTTT
j_gene: TRBJ1-6
v_gene: TRBV15
d_gene: .
abundance: .

CDR3aa: CASSPGQGHEQYF
CDR3nt: TGTGCCAGCTCACCCGGACAGGGCCACGAGCAGTACTTC
j_gene: TRBJ2-7
v_gene: TRBV18
d_gene: TRBD1
abundance: .

CDR3aa: CASRLSGANVLTF
CDR3nt: TGTGCCAGCAGACTCTCTGGGGCCAACGTCCTGACTTTC
j_gene: TRBJ2-6
v_gene: TRBV28
d_gene: .
abundance: .

CDR3aa: CSVGTRNSNQPQHF
CDR3nt: TGCAGCGTTGGCACAAGGAATAGCAATCAGCCCCAGCATTTT
j_gene: TRBJ1-5
v_gene: TRBV29-1
d_gene: .
abundance: .